This T cell receptor (beta chain) is drawn from a study of T cells in tumors after PD-1 blockade. TCRdb's table, derived via immunoSEQ multiplex PCR, lists solely in-frame clones and lacks some. The data hold 4,000 to 5,500 clones, with around 60% observed a single time. This CDR3 comprises 14 residues. V shed 0 bases and J shed 0 bases, with 6 bases lying between them. Germline CDR1 is SGDLS and CDR2 is YYNGEE. V gene TRBV9 combines with J gene TRBJ2-5; D unclear. The sequencing here drew on tumor tissue, taken after anti-PD-1 treatment. This TCR was sampled from a human donor with basal cell carcinoma. The CDR3 DNA sequence: TGTGCCAGCAGCGTAGGTTACAACCAAGAGACCCAGTACTTC. It translates to CASSVGYNQETQYF.